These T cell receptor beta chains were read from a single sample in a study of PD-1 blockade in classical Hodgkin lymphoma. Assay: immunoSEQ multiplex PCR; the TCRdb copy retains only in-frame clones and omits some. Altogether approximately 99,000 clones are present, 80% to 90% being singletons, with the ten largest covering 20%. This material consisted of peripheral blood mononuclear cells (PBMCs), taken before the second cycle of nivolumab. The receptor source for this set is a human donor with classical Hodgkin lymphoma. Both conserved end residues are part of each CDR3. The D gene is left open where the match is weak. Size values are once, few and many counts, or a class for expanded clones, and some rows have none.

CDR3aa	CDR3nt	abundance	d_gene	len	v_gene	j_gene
CASSQDPSGRSRQYF	TGTGCCAGCAGCCAAGATCCTAGCGGGAGATCACGGCAGTACTTC	.	TRBD2	15	TRBV14	TRBJ2-5
CASNPEVTSGLNEQFF	TGTGCCAGCAACCCCGAGGTGACTAGCGGACTCAATGAGCAGTTCTTC	.	TRBD2	16	TRBV9	TRBJ2-1
CASSELGTGIAKNIQYF	TGTGCCAGCAGTGAATTAGGGACAGGAATAGCCAAAAACATTCAGTACTTC	.	TRBD1	17	TRBV25-1	TRBJ2-4
CASSSGLAVTDTQYF	TGTGCCAGCAGTTCGGGACTAGCGGTCACAGATACGCAGTATTTT	.	TRBD2	15	TRBV27	TRBJ2-3
CAITPGTPPYEQYF	TGCGCCATCACGCCCGGGACACCACCCTACGAGCAGTACTTC	.	.	14	TRBV5-1	TRBJ2-7
CASSYTSGNTDTQYF	TGTGCCAGCAGCTACACTAGCGGAAACACAGATACGCAGTATTTT	.	TRBD2	15	TRBV7-9	TRBJ2-3
CASSLGQTNTEAFF	TGCGCCAGCAGCTTGGGACAGACGAACACTGAAGCTTTCTTT	.	.	14	TRBV5-1	TRBJ1-1
CASSAGHSGSNQPQHF	TGTGCCAGTAGTGCGGGACACTCAGGGAGCAATCAGCCCCAGCATTTT	.	.	16	TRBV19	TRBJ1-5
CASSEIESDTQYF	TGCGCCAGCAGTGAAATTGAGTCAGATACGCAGTATTTT	.	.	13	TRBV10-1	TRBJ2-3
CASSRSSFAYNEQFF	TGTGCCAGCAGTAGGAGTAGCTTTGCCTACAATGAGCAGTTCTTC	.	.	15	TRBV6-5	TRBJ2-1
CASSIGGTSGSIPYEQYF	TGTGCCAGTAGTATAGGGGGGACTAGCGGGAGTATACCCTACGAGCAGTACTTC	.	TRBD2	18	TRBV19	TRBJ2-7
CASSYDGGYGYTF	TGTGCCAGCAGTTACGACGGAGGCTATGGCTACACCTTC	.	.	13	TRBV6-5	TRBJ1-2
CASSLGGSGNTIYF	TGCGCCAGCAGCTTGGGGGGCTCTGGAAACACCATATATTTT	.	.	14	TRBV5-1	TRBJ1-3
CAWSGRFQHTDTQYF	TGTGCCTGGAGTGGCCGTTTCCAACACACAGATACGCAGTATTTT	.	.	15	TRBV30	TRBJ2-3
CASSFDRGSYNEQFF	TGTGCCAGCAGCTTCGACAGGGGGTCCTACAATGAGCAGTTCTTC	.	TRBD1	15	TRBV7-2	TRBJ2-1
CATSRDTGPTGGYTGELFF	TGTGCCACCAGCAGAGATACCGGGCCCACAGGGGGCTATACCGGGGAGCTGTTTTTT	.	TRBD1	19	TRBV15	TRBJ2-2
CASQEKLAGGMNTQYF	TGTGCCAGCCAAGAAAAACTAGCGGGAGGGATGAATACGCAGTATTTT	.	TRBD2	16	TRBV27	TRBJ2-3
CASSLATSSPDTQYF	TGTGCCAGCAGCTTAGCGACTAGCAGCCCAGATACGCAGTATTTT	.	TRBD2	15	TRBV11-2	TRBJ2-3
CASSFGGAFAAFF	TGTGCCAGCAGTTTTGGGGGGGCCTTTGCAGCTTTCTTT	.	.	13	TRBV27	TRBJ1-1
CARKGGSNTEAFF	TGTGCCCGGAAAGGGGGCTCGAACACTGAAGCTTTCTTT	.	TRBD1	13	TRBV30	TRBJ1-1
CASSLVLPGGTYEQYF	TGTGCCAGCAGTTTAGTATTGCCAGGGGGCACCTACGAGCAGTACTTC	.	TRBD1	16	TRBV27	TRBJ2-7
CASSPGRVSNQPQHF	TGTGCCAGCTCACCCGGCAGAGTTAGCAATCAGCCCCAGCATTTT	.	.	15	TRBV18	TRBJ1-5
CASSPSGLPDQPQHF	TGTGCCAGCAGCCCGTCGGGATTGCCGGATCAGCCCCAGCATTTT	.	.	15	TRBV11-2	TRBJ1-5
CASRGLAGKKNIQYF	TGTGCCAGCAGAGGACTAGCGGGAAAGAAAAACATTCAGTACTTC	.	TRBD2	15	TRBV2	TRBJ2-4
CAWSVRTGGPQPQHF	TGTGCCTGGAGTGTACGGACAGGGGGCCCTCAGCCCCAGCATTTT	.	TRBD1	15	TRBV30	TRBJ1-5
CASSVGQGAYNEQFF	TGTGCCAGCAGCGTGGGACAGGGAGCCTACAATGAGCAGTTCTTC	.	TRBD1	15	TRBV7-2	TRBJ2-1
CASSGVGTSGSRSYNEQFF	TGCGCCAGCAGTGGTGTTGGGACTAGCGGGAGCCGCTCCTACAATGAGCAGTTCTTC	.	TRBD2	19	TRBV10-2	TRBJ2-1
CASSWQGAGETQYF	TGTGCCAGCAGCTGGCAGGGGGCGGGGGAGACCCAGTACTTC	.	TRBD1	14	TRBV6-5	TRBJ2-5
CASSRPSGGGYEQYF	TGTGCCAGCAGTCGACCTAGCGGGGGCGGCTACGAGCAGTACTTC	once	TRBD2	15	TRBV6-5	TRBJ2-7
CASSGRAVDLRETQYF	TGTGCCAGCAGTGGCAGGGCGGTGGACCTGCGGGAGACCCAGTACTTC	.	.	16	TRBV25-1	TRBJ2-5
CASSASGTQGFYNEQFF	TGTGCCAGTAGTGCATCCGGGACCCAGGGTTTCTACAATGAGCAGTTCTTC	.	.	17	TRBV19	TRBJ2-1
CASSRFSYNEQFF	TGTGCCAGCAGCCGTTTCTCCTACAATGAGCAGTTCTTC	.	.	13	TRBV5-6	TRBJ2-1
CASSTGTGSTDTQYF	TGTGCCAGCAGCACCGGGACGGGAAGCACAGATACGCAGTATTTT	.	.	15	TRBV9	TRBJ2-3
CASSLNSQETQYF	TGTGCCAGCAGCTTAAACAGCCAAGAGACCCAGTACTTC	.	.	13	TRBV13	TRBJ2-5
CASSQARIASSLPRTNEKLFF	TGCGCCAGCAGCCAAGCGCGCATCGCCTCTTCCCTCCCGAGGACTAATGAAAAACTGTTTTTT	.	.	21	TRBV4-1	TRBJ1-4
CASSSYAASSYNEQFF	TGTGCCAGCAGCTCTTACGCGGCGAGCTCCTACAATGAGCAGTTCTTC	once	.	16	TRBV5-8	TRBJ2-1
CASSSTGTRGEKLFF	TGTGCCAGCAGCTCCACCGGGACAAGGGGTGAAAAACTGTTTTTT	.	.	15	TRBV7-2	TRBJ1-4
CASSGTEIRKYEQYF	TGTGCCAGCAGTGGGACGGAAATCCGCAAGTACGAGCAGTACTTC	.	.	15	TRBV6-6	TRBJ2-7
CASSQGASGAETQYF	TGCGCCAGCAGCCAAGGGGCCTCGGGAGCAGAGACCCAGTACTTC	.	.	15	TRBV4-1	TRBJ2-5
CASSFGLSGANVLTF	TGTGCCAGCAGCTTTGGACTTTCTGGGGCCAACGTCCTGACTTTC	few	.	15	TRBV5-8	TRBJ2-6
CASSEARGSSYNEQFF	TGCGCCAGCAGCGAGGCCCGGGGGAGCTCCTACAATGAGCAGTTCTTC	.	.	16	TRBV10-1	TRBJ2-1
CASSVGASRHEQFF	TGCGCCAGCAGTGTCGGCGCGTCAAGGCATGAGCAGTTCTTC	once	.	14	TRBV5-1	TRBJ2-1
CASSLEVSGNTIYF	TGTGCCAGCAGCTTAGAGGTCTCTGGAAACACCATATATTTT	.	.	14	TRBV7-8	TRBJ1-3
CASSEYLGSGYTF	TGTGCCAGCAGTGAATACTTAGGATCCGGCTACACCTTC	.	.	13	TRBV25-1	TRBJ1-2
CASSEIAGTGSGYTF	TGTGCCAGCAGCGAGATCGCCGGGACTGGGTCTGGCTACACCTTC	few	.	15	TRBV6-5	TRBJ1-2
CASSFRVTAGGTEAFF	TGCGCCAGCAGCTTTCGTGTAACGGCAGGGGGTACTGAAGCTTTCTTT	.	TRBD1	16	TRBV5-1	TRBJ1-1
CASSIRGGPGETQYF	TGTGCCAGTAGTATCCGGGGAGGGCCTGGGGAGACCCAGTACTTC	.	TRBD2	15	TRBV19	TRBJ2-5
CASIYEGGAEAFF	TGTGCCAGCATCTACGAGGGGGGGGCTGAAGCTTTCTTT	.	.	13	TRBV6-6	TRBJ1-1
CASSLPTGELFF	TGTGCCAGCAGCCTCCCTACCGGGGAGCTGTTTTTT	few	.	12	TRBV11-3	TRBJ2-2
CASSIVSGTGADGYTF	TGTGCCAGTAGTATAGTATCCGGGACAGGCGCGGATGGCTACACCTTC	.	TRBD1	16	TRBV19	TRBJ1-2
CASSFQGNYGTDTQYF	TGTGCCAGCAGTTTCCAGGGGAACTATGGCACAGATACGCAGTATTTT	.	.	16	TRBV27	TRBJ2-3
CASSTGRSLNEQFF	TGTGCCAGCAGCACGGGCCGGTCCCTCAATGAGCAGTTCTTC	once	.	14	TRBV5-4	TRBJ2-1